This T cell receptor (beta chain) originates from a study of regulatory T cells in long-lasting Graves disease. This clonotype was counted many times. What it recognizes is unknown. This CDR3 region has 13 residues. V gave up 6 bases and J gave up 5 bases, with 14 bases separating them. Germline V gene data show CDR1 as SNHLY and CDR2 as FYNNEI. TCR beta libraries were built with iRepertoire HTBI primers and Arm-PCR of CDR3 regions. TCRdb reprocessed the multiplex PCR reads via MiXCR and lists one record per CDR3 protein. Here the sample spans 350,000 to 500,000 distinct CDR3 sequences, around 15% being singletons. Findings of the study overall: Whereas new patients shared 970 or so public clonotypes, persistent patients shared more, at 2,500 to 3,500.

Time point described: newly diagnosed GD, antithyroid drugs for less than 3 months. The authors made the TCR library using RNA they extracted from PBMCs. As a group, patients came from one endocrinology department in Xi'an, China. The same sample was also used in a study of T cells in Graves' hyperthyroidism and ophthalmopathy.

The receptor was derived from a woman aged 18-29 years with Graves disease. This rearrangement joins TRBV2 to TRBJ2-7; D possibly corresponds to TRBD2 (6 bases). The sequencing used peripheral blood mononuclear cells (PBMCs), collected at new diagnosis, from a patient treated with antithyroid drugs. The CDR3 coding sequence is TGTGCCAGCAGCCGACTAGAATTTAACGAGCAGTACTTC. Encoded protein: CASSRLEFNEQYF. The full variable domain, its missing parts supplied by reference TRBV2 and TRBJ2-7, is EPEVTQTPSHQVTQMGQEVILRCVPISNHLYFYWYRQILGQKVEFLVSFYNNEISEKSEIFDDQFSVERPDGSNFTLKIRSTKLEDSAMYFCASSRLEFNEQYFGPGTRLTVT.